Detailed here is one TCR beta chain. The antigen is unknown. CDR1 and CDR2 from the germline V gene are SGHVS and FNYEAQ. This CDR3 region has 14 residues. V lost 1 base, J lost 6 bases, and 12 bases lay in between. The sample comes from a study of OX40 agonist ivuxolimab in advanced cancers. Study in general: Administration of intravenous ivuxolimab to patients occurred every 2 weeks at 0.01 to 10 mg/kg. At around 81% male, the cohort had a mean age of 60 years, ranging from about 20 to 79. Study-wide points: Low normalized T-cell clonal expansion was also seen in some nonresponders. CD4+ and CD8+ blood T cells expanded clonally by week 6 at 0.1 to 3.0 mg/kg.

Clones were read by immunoSEQ multiplex PCR, and TCRdb kept only the in-frame ones, dropping some. Of 75,000 to 80,000 clones listed, around 82% were seen once; the top ten hold 6.5% to 8.5%. This chain joins TRBV7-6 and TRBJ1-1, with D perhaps TRBD1 (5 bases). The sequence came from an adult with an advanced solid tumor such as melanoma, head and neck, liver or kidney cancer. The specimen comprised CD4+ or CD8+ T cells sorted from blood, sampled in a trial of the OX40 agonist ivuxolimab. The CDR3 DNA follows: TGTGCCAGCAGCTTAGGAGAGGGGCTTGCTGAAGCTTTCTTT. It is translated as CASSLGEGLAEAFF.